This section outlines one TCR beta chain sequence together with its context. Antigen unknown. The entry originates in a study of T cells in Graves' hyperthyroidism and ophthalmopathy. Study-wide points: Before onset, by a median of about seven months, the model predicted ophthalmopathy.

V gave up 4 bases and J gave up 3 bases, with 16 bases separating them. Germline CDR1 is SGDLS and CDR2 is YYNGEE. CDR3 size: 15 residues. Amplification yielded TCR beta CDR3 regions, with RNA transcripts as the source. Primed by the HTBI set, a first-round RT-PCR was run on the TCR CDR3. One entry per CDR3 protein results from TCRdb running MiXCR on the multiplex PCR reads. Of some 800,000 distinct CDR3 sequences detected, 35% to 40% appear once; the ten largest clones hold approximately 10%. The chain recombines TRBV9 with TRBJ1-2; D remains ambiguous. Sequencing was done on a sample of blood. The receptor was derived from a man aged 18 to 29 with Graves' hyperthyroidism. In nucleotides, the CDR3 is TGTGCCAGCAGCTTGAGAGGGAAGGAGTACTATGGCTACACCTTC. Amino acids: CASSLRGKEYYGYTF. Full variable domain (rest looked up from reference TRBV9 and TRBJ1-2): DSGVTQTPKHLITATGQRVTLRCSPRSGDLSVYWYQQSLDQGLQFLIQYYNGEERAKGNILERFSAQQFPDLHSELNLSSLELGDSALYFCASSLRGKEYYGYTFGSGTRLTVV.